This T cell receptor (beta chain) originates from a study of blood T cell repertoires in COVID-19. TCRdb's table, derived via immunoSEQ multiplex PCR, lists solely in-frame clones and lacks some. This table has about 160,000 clones, about 90% appearing once. J lost 5 bases, V lost 5 bases, and 5 bases had no gene match. CDR3 length equals 13 residues. Germline lookup yields CDR1 SGHTA and CDR2 FQGTGA. Material for sequencing was peripheral blood. V is TRBV7-3 and J is TRBJ2-5, with 7 nucleotides matching TRBD2. This sequence originates from an older woman with acute or convalescent COVID-19. The CDR3 reads CASSHPGGETQYF. In nucleotides, the CDR3 is TGTGCCAGCAGCCACCCCGGGGGGGAGACCCAGTACTTC.